Presented here are 29 T cell receptor beta chains from one specimen sequenced in a study of shared clonotypes between healthy human individuals. Libraries were prepared by immunoSEQ multiplex PCR; TCRdb keeps only in-frame clonotypes and omits some of them. The data hold approximately 2.5 million clones, with roughly 93% observed a single time. Sequences were obtained from naive CD4+ T cells from PBMCs. Subset specified: CD45RA+ positively selected. These receptors were collected from a man aged 18 to 29 in good health. Some clones in this sample may be carry-over from other donors' samples.

The chain couples TRBV9 to TRBJ1-2, with TRBD1 as a possible D gene (5 bases). V lost 3 bases, J lost 7 bases, and 22 bases lay in between. The CDR3 covers 16 residues. The germline CDR1 and CDR2 sequences are SGDLS and YYNGEE. CDR3 nucleotide sequence: TGTGCCAGCAGCGCTACGCGCGGGGGAGAGATGCGTGGCTACACCTTC. It codes for CASSATRGGEMRGYTF.

The chain links TRBV7-2 to TRBJ1-5; the D gene is possibly TRBD1 (5 bases). V was shortened by 1 base and J by 4 bases, with 11 bases between the two germline ends. Per the germline V gene, CDR1 is SGHTA and CDR2 is FQGNSA. The CDR3 runs 15 residues. CDR3 nucleotides: TGTGCCAGCAGCTTAGTAGGGACCCTAAATCAGCCCCAGCATTTT. Amino acids: CASSLVGTLNQPQHF. Filled out from reference TRBV7-2 and TRBJ1-5, the complete variable domain reads GAGVSQSPSNKVTEKGKDVELRCDPISGHTALYWYRQSLGQGLEFLIYFQGNSAPDKSGLPSDRFSAERTGGSVSTLTIQRTQQEDSAVYLCASSLVGTLNQPQHFGDGTRLSIL.

V gene TRBV4-2 combines with J gene TRBJ2-7; D is unclear. The CDR3 is 13 amino acids. Trimming shortened V by 1 base and J by 5 bases, and 9 bases separated the two germline ends. The germline V gene encodes CDR1 LGHNA and CDR2 YNFKEQ. For the CDR3, the DNA is TGTGCCAGCAGCCAAGGGGGTCGTGACGAGCAGTACTTC. Amino acid sequence: CASSQGGRDEQYF.

The genes are TRBV9 and TRBJ2-3, with D perhaps matching TRBD2 (6 bases). CDR3 size: 15 residues. Germline CDR1 and CDR2: SGDLS and YYNGEE. V was trimmed by 4 bases and J by 2 bases, leaving 14 bases between them. The CDR3 loop is CASSRSGEHTDTQYF. CDR3 nucleotides: TGTGCCAGCAGCAGATCGGGAGAGCACACAGATACGCAGTATTTT.

This chain connects TRBV7-2 to TRBJ2-1, with 8 bases fitting TRBD2. CDR1 SGHTA and CDR2 FQGNSA come from the germline V gene. The V segment lost 4 bases and the J segment 9 bases; nucleotides outside the gene matches: 14. This CDR3 contains 16 residues. The CDR3 DNA reads as TGTGCCAGCAGCTCCCCAGGGCTAGCGGGCGGGAGTGAGCAGTTCTTC. Its protein product is CASSSPGLAGGSEQFF.

The genes are TRBV4-3 and TRBJ2-4; D gene unclear. Trimming cost V 1 base and J 8 bases, with 9 bases left between them. This CDR3 contains 13 residues. The germline V gene encodes CDR1 LGHNA and CDR2 YSLEER. The CDR3 region has the DNA TGCGCCAGCAGCCAAGCTGCGGCGGACATTCAGTACTTC. This translates into CASSQAAADIQYF.

Details on this clone: Distinct nucleotide sequences in the sample also encode this CDR3. The rearrangement joins TRBV5-1 to TRBJ2-2, with D uncertain. From germline, CDR1 is SGHRS and CDR2 YFSETQ. Deletions cut 0 bases from V and 2 bases from J, with 5 bases between. CDR3 size: 14 residues. This CDR3 reads CASSLVSNTGELFF. The CDR3 DNA is TGCGCCAGCAGCTTGGTGTCTAACACCGGGGAGCTGTTTTTT.

The chain carries TRBV10-1 and TRBJ2-7; 11 bases line up with TRBD1. V gave up 2 bases and J gave up 3 bases; unmatched junction bases: 0. CDR1 is WNHNN and CDR2 is SYGVQD in the germline V gene (reference sequence). The CDR3 covers 14 residues. CDR3 sequence reads: CASSEGTGGYEQYF. CDR3 DNA: TGCGCCAGCAGTGAGGGGACAGGGGGCTACGAGCAGTACTTC.

This clone was seen a handful of times. The chain combines TRBV5-1 with TRBJ1-1; 8 nucleotides match TRBD1. The CDR3 spans 14 residues. Germline CDR1 is SGHRS and CDR2 is YFSETQ. V shed 3 bases, J shed 7 bases, and the junction held 8 bases outside the gene matches. CDR3 nucleotides: TGCGCCAGCAGCTCTCTCTCAGGGGGCGATGAAGCTTTCTTT. Encoded protein: CASSSLSGGDEAFF.

The genes are TRBV18 and TRBJ1-1; no clear D gene. CDR3 size: 13 residues. Germline assignment: CDR1 KGHSH and CDR2 LQKENI. Trimming took off 6 bases at V and 1 base at J, with 9 bases between the two ends. CDR3 in amino acids: CASSIHANTEAFF. CDR3 in DNA: TGTGCCAGCTCTATTCATGCGAACACTGAAGCTTTCTTT.

On this clone itself: Other nucleotide sequences from this sample produce the same CDR3. The chain couples TRBV6-5 to TRBJ1-1, with D uncertain. V lost 3 bases and J 0 bases, leaving 5 bases between the germline ends. Germline V gene data show CDR1 as MNHEY and CDR2 as SVGAGI. This CDR3 has 13 amino acids. For the CDR3, the DNA is TGTGCCAGCAGTTATATTTTGAACACTGAAGCTTTCTTT. Translated, it gives CASSYILNTEAFF.

Here the CDR3 DNA reads TGTGCCAGCAGCTTGAAGAGAGTAAGTGGAGAGACCCAGTACTTC. Translating gives CASSLKRVSGETQYF. The J gene is TRBJ2-5, the V gene TRBV5-6, with D hard to call. Trimming shortened V by 1 base and J by 4 bases, and 14 bases separated the two germline ends. The V gene's germline CDR1 is SGHDT and CDR2 YYEEEE. The CDR3 has 15 residues.

The chain employs TRBV25-1 and TRBJ1-2, with D perhaps matching TRBD1 (6 bases). The V gene lost 1 base and the J gene lost 4 bases, with 16 bases spanning the gap. Looked up from germline, CDR1 is MGHDK and CDR2 is SYGVNS. This CDR3 is 16 amino acids long. CDR3 sequence reads: CASSESGGGGSYGYTF. CDR3 nucleotide sequence: TGTGCCAGCAGTGAATCAGGAGGGGGGGGTTCCTATGGCTACACCTTC.

The chain uses TRBV6-1 and TRBJ1-1; D is undetermined. Looked up from germline, CDR1 is MNHNS and CDR2 is SASEGT. V was cut by 2 bases and J by 0 bases, with 10 bases left in between. The CDR3 contains 15 residues. This CDR3 reads CASSEYPDLNTEAFF. CDR3 in DNA: TGTGCCAGCAGTGAATACCCAGACCTGAACACTGAAGCTTTCTTT.

This rearrangement joins TRBV7-8 to TRBJ2-5; D is uncertain. Trimming took off 10 bases at V and 2 bases at J, with 5 bases between the two ends. Per the germline V gene, CDR1 is SGHVS and CDR2 is FQNEAQ. The CDR3 contains 10 residues. This CDR3 is CAIRQETQYF. CDR3 coding DNA: TGTGCCATCAGACAAGAGACCCAGTACTTC.

The rearrangement joins TRBV9 to TRBJ2-5, with 7 nucleotides matching TRBD2. The CDR3 has 15 residues. The ends lost 2 bases at V and 4 bases at J; junction bases unmatched: 8. Germline V CDR1 and CDR2: SGDLS, YYNGEE. CDR3 amino acids: CASSVEAGWGETQYF. The CDR3 nucleotides are TGTGCCAGCAGCGTGGAAGCGGGATGGGGAGAGACCCAGTACTTC.

The rearrangement uses TRBV6-1 and TRBJ2-5; weak D call: TRBD1 (6 bases). Germline CDR1 reads MNHNS; CDR2 reads SASEGT. CDR3 size: 12 residues. Trimming pared 6 bases from V and 3 bases from J, leaving 8 bases between. In DNA form, the CDR3 reads TGTGCCAGCAGGGGGGCTGAAGAGACCCAGTACTTC. This translates into CASRGAEETQYF.

The chain carries TRBV5-6 and TRBJ2-5; possibly TRBD1 or TRBD2 for D (5 bases each). V lost 4 bases and J 3 bases, leaving 16 bases between the germline ends. From germline, CDR1 is SGHDT and CDR2 YYEEEE. The CDR3 extends over 15 amino acids. CDR3 amino acids: CASSPLVGVEETQYF. CDR3 in DNA: TGTGCCAGCAGCCCTTTAGTGGGGGTGGAAGAGACCCAGTACTTC. The whole variable domain, filled in from reference TRBV5-6 and TRBJ2-5, reads DAGVTQSPTHLIKTRGQQVTLRCSPKSGHDTVSWYQQALGQGPQFIFQYYEEEERQRGNFPDRFSGHQFPNYSSELNVNALLLGDSALYLCASSPLVGVEETQYFGPGTRLLVL.

This chain connects TRBV4-1 to TRBJ2-3; D is uncertain. The CDR3 loop spans 17 amino acids. Trimming left V 0 bases short and J 0 bases short, with 13 bases between. Germline V gene data show CDR1 as MGHRA and CDR2 as YSYEKL. CDR3 DNA sequence: TGCGCCAGCAGCCAAGAAGCAGGCCCCTCTAGCACAGATACGCAGTATTTT. The encoded protein is CASSQEAGPSSTDTQYF.

The chain employs TRBV7-2 and TRBJ1-2; 11 bases are a match to TRBD1. The germline gives CDR1 SGHTA, CDR2 FQGNSA. The CDR3 has 17 residues. With V trimmed by 2 bases and J by 6 bases, 11 bases remained unmatched. The CDR3 DNA follows: TGTGCCAGCAGCTTATGGTACGGACAGGGGGCGGTGGATGGCTACACCTTC. It encodes CASSLWYGQGAVDGYTF.

The V call is TRBV29-1, the J call TRBJ2-5; tentative D call: TRBD2 (5 bases). Germline V gives CDR1 SQVTM, CDR2 ANQGSEA. Trimming pared 4 bases from V and 3 bases from J, leaving 9 bases between. The CDR3 length is 12 residues. CDR3 sequence (DNA): TGCAGCGTTGTCAGAGCGGAAGAGACCCAGTACTTC. It translates to CSVVRAEETQYF. The variable domain in full, with the rest retrieved from reference TRBV29-1 and TRBJ2-5, is SAVISQKPSRDICQRGTSLTIQCQVDSQVTMMFWYRQQPGQSLTLIATANQGSEATYESGFVIDKFPISRPNLTFSTLTVSNMSPEDSSIYLCSVVRAEETQYFGPGTRLLVL.

The J gene is TRBJ2-3, the V gene TRBV19; 8 nucleotides match TRBD2. Germline assignment: CDR1 LNHDA and CDR2 SQIVND (reference sequence). The trim removed 6 bases at V and 2 bases at J, leaving 16 bases unmatched. The CDR3 sequence is 18 residues long. The CDR3 region is CASSHGRIAGSSTDTQYF. In nucleotides, the CDR3 is TGTGCCAGTAGCCACGGCAGAATAGCGGGATCTTCCACAGATACGCAGTATTTT.

The chain carries TRBV29-1 and TRBJ1-2; the D is unclear. V was trimmed by 5 bases and J by 4 bases, leaving 14 bases between them. This CDR3 region has 13 residues. Germline V gene sequence: CDR1 SQVTM, CDR2 ANQGSEA. The DNA of the CDR3 is TGCAGCGTTAGAAGGCGGCTGGCCTATGGCTACACCTTC. Translation gives CSVRRRLAYGYTF. Variable domain in full (rest from reference TRBV29-1 and TRBJ1-2): SAVISQKPSRDICQRGTSLTIQCQVDSQVTMMFWYRQQPGQSLTLIATANQGSEATYESGFVIDKFPISRPNLTFSTLTVSNMSPEDSSIYLCSVRRRLAYGYTFGSGTRLTVV.

V gene TRBV4-2 combines with J gene TRBJ1-5; possible D gene TRBD1, 5 bases. Germline V gene sequence: CDR1 LGHNA, CDR2 YNFKEQ. Trimming stripped 1 base from V and 0 bases from J, with 10 bases between. This CDR3 contains 16 residues. This CDR3 reads CASSQGTSNSNQPQHF. In DNA form, the CDR3 reads TGTGCCAGCAGCCAAGGGACATCGAATAGCAATCAGCCCCAGCATTTT.

The chain joins TRBV9 to TRBJ2-3; D is perhaps TRBD2 (6 bases). In germline, CDR1 is SGDLS, CDR2 YYNGEE. The germline V and J ends were trimmed by 4 bases and 4 bases, with 13 bases remaining between them. The CDR3 sequence is 14 residues long. In nucleotides, the CDR3 is TGTGCCAGCAGCCCCCAGGGACTGCCAGATACGCAGTATTTT. Its protein is CASSPQGLPDTQYF.

The V and J genes are TRBV7-2 and TRBJ2-5; D remains unclear. The CDR3 spans 13 residues. CDR1 and CDR2 from the germline V gene are SGHTA and FQGNSA. Trimming left V 4 bases short and J 4 bases short, with 10 bases between. Written as DNA, the CDR3 is TGTGCCAGCAGCTACCGGGTCCCAGAGACCCAGTACTTC. It is translated as CASSYRVPETQYF.

With respect to this clone: Other DNA sequences within the sample encode an identical CDR3. This rearrangement joins TRBV7-2 to TRBJ1-1; D call uncertain. The CDR3 length is 11 residues. CDR1 SGHTA and CDR2 FQGNSA come from the germline V gene. Trimming pared 1 base from V and 4 bases from J, leaving 1 base between. The CDR3 DNA reads as TGTGCCAGCAGCTTAGGCACTGAAGCTTTCTTT. Protein sequence: CASSLGTEAFF. The variable domain in full, completed from reference TRBV7-2 and TRBJ1-1, reads GAGVSQSPSNKVTEKGKDVELRCDPISGHTALYWYRQSLGQGLEFLIYFQGNSAPDKSGLPSDRFSAERTGGSVSTLTIQRTQQEDSAVYLCASSLGTEAFFGQGTRLTVV.

In regard to this clone: The same CDR3 arises from other DNA sequences in this sample as well. This chain connects TRBV5-1 to TRBJ1-1; D is unclear. CDR3 length equals 13 residues. Germline V gives CDR1 SGHRS, CDR2 YFSETQ. Trimming removed 0 bases at V and 5 bases at J, with 8 bases between. CDR3 nucleotide sequence: TGCGCCAGCAGCTTGGTGGTGGGGACTGAAGCTTTCTTT. This gives the protein CASSLVVGTEAFF.

The chain couples TRBV27 to TRBJ1-6, with 9 nucleotides matching TRBD1. The trim removed 6 bases at V and 7 bases at J, leaving 4 bases unmatched. Germline lookup yields CDR1 MNHEY and CDR2 SMNVEV (reference sequence). The CDR3 has 14 amino acids. In DNA, the CDR3 is TGTGCCAGCAGCCGCGGGACAGGGAATTCACCCCTCCACTTT. Translation gives CASSRGTGNSPLHF.